What follows is one T cell receptor beta chain and its context. Data came from immunoSEQ multiplex PCR; TCRdb stores just in-frame clones and leaves some out. The table lists 28,000 or so clones, 70% to 90% of them singletons. The entry originates in a study of blood T cell repertoires in COVID-19. Study details: Both acute and convalescent COVID-19 samples were obtained from the United States, Italy and Spain.

Germline V CDR1 and CDR2: SGHTA, FQGNSA. The CDR3 extends over 14 amino acids. The V and J ends lost 5 bases and 7 bases respectively, with 14 bases between them. Sequencing used peripheral blood. The clonotype originates from a woman at least 80 years old with COVID-19, enrolled during active disease. V gene TRBV7-2 combines with J gene TRBJ2-2; D might be TRBD2 (5 bases). The CDR3 reads CASSPAWRVGELFF. The CDR3 bases are TGTGCCAGCAGCCCCGCGTGGCGGGTCGGGGAGCTGTTTTTT.